This passage covers 20 T cell receptor beta chains from one sample sequenced in a study of cytomegalovirus exposure and HLA in healthy donors. PCR employed 60 Vbeta and 13 Jbeta primers. Clones were sequenced by immunoSEQ multiplex PCR, and TCRdb holds only the in-frame ones, with some missing. The table includes about 140,000 clones, around 63% detected once. Sequenced: PBMCs. Receptor source: a human donor in good health.

This clone is a singleton in its sample. The chain employs TRBV11-3 and TRBJ2-1; TRBD2 is a possible D gene (6 bases). The CDR3 is 15 residues long. V lost 4 bases to trimming and J lost 6 bases, with 16 bases between them. Per the germline V gene, CDR1 is SGHNT and CDR2 is YENEEA. The CDR3 DNA reads TGTGCCAGCAGCTCAGGACTACCCTGGGCCAATGAGCAGTTCTTC. Its translation: CASSSGLPWANEQFF. Variable domain in full (rest from reference TRBV11-3 and TRBJ2-1): EAGVVQSPRYKIIEKKQPVAFWCNPISGHNTLYWYLQNLGQGPELLIRYENEEAVDDSQLPKDRFSAERLKGVDSTLKIQPAELGDSAVYLCASSSGLPWANEQFFGPGTRLTVL.

The genes are TRBV7-2 and TRBJ2-3; 8 bases agree with TRBD1. With V trimmed by 6 bases and J by 4 bases, 3 bases remained unmatched. Germline loops: CDR1 SGHTA, CDR2 FQGNSA. The CDR3 is 13 residues long. In DNA, the CDR3 is TGTGCCAGCAGTGGACAGGGACCAGATACGCAGTATTTT. Residues: CASSGQGPDTQYF.

The gene calls are TRBV27 and TRBJ1-5; D is unclear. The CDR3 has 13 residues. Germline lookup yields CDR1 MNHEY and CDR2 SMNVEV (reference sequence). Trimming removed 1 base at V and 3 bases at J, with 4 bases between. CDR3 coding DNA: TGTGCCAGCAGTTTATGGGCCAATCAGCCCCAGCATTTT. Its translation is CASSLWANQPQHF.

In its sample, this clone was seen a few times. J is TRBJ2-5 and V is TRBV5-5; 9 positions match TRBD1. This CDR3 has 15 amino acids. Germline V gene data show CDR1 as SGHKS and CDR2 as YYEKEE (reference sequence). V was pared by 4 bases and J by 7 bases, with 11 bases of the junction left unmatched. The CDR3 sequence is CASSPGTGYFGTQYF. CDR3 DNA sequence: TGTGCCAGCAGCCCGGGGACAGGGTACTTCGGGACCCAGTACTTC.

The CDR3 region has the DNA TGTGCCAGCAGCCTCGGACAGGGGAGCTACGAGCAGTACTTC. Its protein is CASSLGQGSYEQYF. The rearrangement uses TRBV9 and TRBJ2-7, with TRBD1 matching 9 bases. In germline, CDR1 is SGDLS, CDR2 YYNGEE. The CDR3 has 14 amino acids. The junction had 5 bases not matched to a gene; V was cut back by 4 bases and J by 3 bases.

This clone was detected a few times. CDR3 protein: CASTPGTRPQETQYF. The CDR3 nucleotides read TGTGCCAGCACCCCCGGTACCAGGCCCCAAGAGACCCAGTACTTC. The gene calls are TRBV9 and TRBJ2-5; the D is unclear. V lost 6 bases, J lost 1 base, and 16 bases lay in between. The germline CDR1 and CDR2 sequences are SGDLS and YYNGEE. The length of the CDR3 is 15 residues.

This chain uses TRBV5-1 with TRBJ2-1, with a weak D call TRBD2 (6 bases). The CDR3 has 15 amino acids. Germline V gives CDR1 SGHRS, CDR2 YFSETQ. Trimming left V 0 bases short and J 4 bases short, with 11 bases between. The CDR3 protein is CASSLVASVYNEQFF. CDR3 bases: TGCGCCAGCAGCTTGGTGGCTAGCGTATACAATGAGCAGTTCTTC.

This sequence joins TRBV5-1 and TRBJ1-2, with D possibly being TRBD1 (5 bases). The V and J ends lost 0 bases and 5 bases respectively, with 14 bases between them. This CDR3 is built from 15 residues. Germline CDR1 SGHRS, CDR2 YFSETQ. The CDR3 reads CASSLESRVSYGYTF. The CDR3 nucleotides are TGCGCCAGCAGCTTGGAATCCAGGGTGTCATATGGCTACACCTTC.

To note about this clone: One end of the junction fails to match germline, which may point to a read error. Other DNA sequences within the sample encode an identical CDR3. The chain has TRBV5-1 and TRBJ1-1; D perhaps matches TRBD1 (6 bases). The germline CDR1 and CDR2 sequences are SGHRS and YFSETQ. The CDR3 totals 15 residues. CDR3 amino acids: CASSLQGTRNSEAFF. For the CDR3, the DNA is TGCGCCAGCAGCTTGCAGGGGACGAGGAACTCTGAGGCTTTCTTT.

The gene calls are TRBV6-4 and TRBJ2-1; 7 nucleotides agree with TRBD2. Per germline, CDR1 MRHNA and CDR2 SNTAGT. V shed 9 bases and J 6 bases; nucleotides not matched to a gene: 11. This CDR3 has 14 amino acids. CDR3 sequence reads: CARAPGGSCNEQFF. The CDR3, as DNA: TGTGCCAGGGCCCCAGGCGGGAGTTGCAATGAGCAGTTCTTC.

The chain combines TRBV7-3 with TRBJ2-1; D is perhaps TRBD1 (5 bases). Germline lookup yields CDR1 SGHTA and CDR2 FQGTGA. This CDR3 is built from 16 residues. V lost 2 bases, J lost 4 bases, and 15 bases lay in between. CDR3 nucleotides: TGTGCCAGCAGCTTATACCAGGGATCGAGATACAATGAGCAGTTCTTC. This gives the protein CASSLYQGSRYNEQFF.

The chain has TRBV19 and TRBJ1-4; D call uncertain. There are 13 residues in the CDR3. The V end lost 3 bases, the J end lost 4 bases, and 6 bases lay between the germline ends. Germline CDR1 and CDR2: LNHDA and SQIVND (reference sequence). Here the CDR3 DNA reads TGTGCCAGTAGTATTAGTTTTAATGAAAAACTGTTTTTT. This codes for CASSISFNEKLFF.

This chain joins TRBV7-2 and TRBJ2-5; 10 bases are shared with TRBD2. This CDR3 has 17 amino acids. Trimming removed 1 base from V and 5 bases from J; junction bases left unmatched: 10. CDR1 and CDR2 (germline): SGHTA, FQGNSA. The CDR3, as DNA: TGTGCCAGCAGCTTAGGTTCAAGCGGGAGGGGAAGGGAGACCCAGTACTTC. Translation: CASSLGSSGRGRETQYF.

The chain couples TRBV7-2 to TRBJ2-5, with D maybe TRBD2 (5 bases). Trimming shortened V by 10 bases and J by 5 bases, and 11 bases separated the two germline ends. Germline V gene sequence: CDR1 SGHTA, CDR2 FQGNSA. The CDR3 length is 11 residues. In DNA, the CDR3 is TGTGCCACCGGGGTTCGGGAGACCCAGTACTTC. This sequence encodes CATGVRETQYF.

The chain carries TRBV29-1 and TRBJ2-3; TRBD1 might be the D (6 bases). The CDR3 covers 14 residues. CDR1 and CDR2 from the germline V gene are SQVTM and ANQGSEA. CDR3 coding DNA: TGCAGTTCCGTAAGGGCAGGGGAAGGAGATACGCAGTATTTT. Its translation: CSSVRAGEGDTQYF.

The genes are TRBV10-3 and TRBJ1-5; the D gene is possibly TRBD1 (5 bases). The CDR3 is made up of 18 amino acids. Trimming took off 0 bases at V and 10 bases at J, with 25 bases between the two ends. Germline CDR1 ENHRY, CDR2 SYGVKD. The CDR3 loop is CAISESTGVGGIGFPQHF. The CDR3 DNA is TGTGCCATCAGTGAGTCGACGGGGGTTGGGGGAATCGGTTTTCCCCAGCATTTT.

The chain has TRBV5-1 and TRBJ2-1, with TRBD1 as a possible D gene (5 bases). This CDR3 is 13 amino acids long. V lost 4 bases and J lost 5, with 10 bases in between. From germline, CDR1 is SGHRS and CDR2 YFSETQ. The CDR3 DNA follows: TGCGCCAGCAGCACAGGCCGCGACAATGAGCAGTTCTTC. This encodes CASSTGRDNEQFF.

This clone was detected a few times. This rearrangement joins TRBV6-5 to TRBJ2-1, with TRBD2 matching 11 bases. CDR3 length equals 15 residues. From germline, CDR1 is MNHEY and CDR2 SVGAGI. J lost 8 bases, V lost 0 bases, and 3 bases had no gene match. CDR3 region: CASSYSLAGGHEQFF. The CDR3 DNA is TGTGCCAGCAGTTACTCTCTAGCGGGAGGTCATGAGCAGTTCTTC.

This clone has only a few counts. The chain carries TRBV4-1 and TRBJ1-2, with D possibly being TRBD1 (5 bases). The V and J ends lost 1 base and 6 bases respectively, with 18 bases between them. The CDR3 extends over 16 amino acids. CDR1 and CDR2 (germline): MGHRA, YSYEKL. The CDR3 spells CASSQGPSGRGDGYTF. The CDR3 DNA reads TGCGCCAGCAGCCAAGGACCATCAGGGAGGGGAGATGGCTACACCTTC.

The rearrangement links TRBV5-5 to TRBJ1-1; no definite D call. Trimming cost V 1 base and J 4 bases, with 8 bases left between them. The CDR3 contains 13 residues. The germline CDR1 and CDR2 sequences are SGHKS and YYEKEE (reference sequence). CDR3 protein: CASSLFTSTEAFF. The CDR3 coding sequence is TGTGCCAGCAGCTTGTTTACGAGCACTGAAGCTTTCTTT.